One sample yielded the 24 T cell receptor beta chains listed below, sequenced in a study of T-cell memory formation after mild COVID-19. TCRdb reanalysed the 5' RACE reads using MiXCR and keeps one entry per CDR3 protein. The table includes around 310,000 distinct CDR3 sequences, more than 15% detected once. The sample taken for sequencing was PBMCs or a T cell subset sorted from them (not recorded which). The receptors were gathered from a man in his late teens or twenties who had mild COVID-19 (a few samples of this study predate the infection). Cell type and time point are not known.

This clonotype was observed a handful of times. The chain carries TRBV27 and TRBJ2-4; the D gene is possibly TRBD1 (5 bases). Per the germline V gene, CDR1 is MNHEY and CDR2 is SMNVEV (reference sequence). The CDR3 is 16 residues long. V lost 0 bases, J lost 2 bases, and 11 bases lay in between. CDR3 sequence: CASSLSSGIPKNIQYF. In DNA form, the CDR3 reads TGTGCCAGCAGTTTATCGTCAGGGATTCCCAAAAACATTCAGTACTTC.

V and J are TRBV7-2 and TRBJ2-7; 7 bases line up with TRBD1. The V and J ends lost 1 base and 2 bases, in that order; junction bases with no gene match: 5. CDR1 SGHTA and CDR2 FQGNSA come from the germline V gene. CDR3 size: 15 residues. CDR3 nucleotides: TGTGCCAGCAGCTTAGAGCAGGGGGTGACCTACGAGCAGTACTTC. It is translated as CASSLEQGVTYEQYF.

This clonotype has more than one count but fewer than ten. V gene TRBV5-1 combines with J gene TRBJ2-7; D might be TRBD1 or TRBD2, each matching 6 bases. Germline CDR1 SGHRS, CDR2 YFSETQ. The CDR3 loop spans 15 amino acids. The V end lost 4 bases, the J end lost 2 bases, and 16 bases lay between the germline ends. CDR3 DNA sequence: TGCGCCAGCAGCCCTCAGGCGGGACAAGCCTACGAGCAGTACTTC. It translates to CASSPQAGQAYEQYF.

This chain connects TRBV23-1 to TRBJ2-5, with TRBD2 as a possible D gene (7 bases). TRBV23-1 is given ORF status, its function remaining uncertain. V lost 2 bases, J lost 5 bases, and 21 bases lay in between. This CDR3 is built from 17 residues. CDR3 loop: CASSQTGGRWSQETQYF. The CDR3 nucleotides read TGCGCCAGCAGTCAAACCGGGGGGCGTTGGTCACAGGAGACCCAGTACTTC.

In its sample, this clonotype was seen a few times. The chain couples TRBV25-1 to TRBJ1-5, with D possibly matching TRBD1 (6 bases). This CDR3 is built from 13 residues. With 5 bases removed from V and 4 bases from J, the gap between germline ends came to 9 bases. In germline, CDR1 is MGHDK, CDR2 SYGVNS. CDR3 protein: CASSRQENQPQHF. CDR3 nucleotide sequence: TGTGCCAGCAGTAGACAGGAGAATCAGCCCCAGCATTTT.

The rearrangement joins TRBV5-1 to TRBJ2-1, with D possibly matching TRBD1 (6 bases). The CDR3 has 15 residues. Germline loops: CDR1 SGHRS, CDR2 YFSETQ. V was shortened by 4 bases and J by 7 bases, with 18 bases between the two germline ends. CDR3 loop: CASSRSETRGNEQFF. The CDR3, as DNA: TGCGCCAGCAGCAGGAGCGAAACAAGGGGGAATGAGCAGTTCTTC.

This clonotype was seen more than once but under ten times. The V gene is TRBV12-3 or TRBV12-4, the J gene TRBJ2-7, with 8 bases lining up with TRBD1. V gave up 2 bases and J gave up 3 bases; unmatched junction bases: 9. The CDR3 loop spans 16 amino acids. DNA of the CDR3: TGTGCCAGCAGTTTACGCGGGTTAACAGGGGGCTACGAGCAGTACTTC. The encoded protein is CASSLRGLTGGYEQYF.

This clonotype was found a few times. V gene TRBV6-2 or TRBV6-3 combines with J gene TRBJ2-2; D is perhaps TRBD2 (6 bases). CDR3 length: 14 amino acids. Trimming left V 6 bases short and J 6 bases short, with 14 bases between. The germline V gene encodes CDR1 MNHEY and CDR2 SVGEGT. The CDR3 nucleotides are TGTGCCAGCAGCCGCCTGCGGGGATCCGGGGAGCTGTTTTTT. As protein: CASSRLRGSGELFF.

This clonotype appeared a few times. The chain has TRBV19 and TRBJ2-4, with D perhaps matching TRBD2 (6 bases). CDR3 size: 15 residues. Germline-derived CDR1 and CDR2 are LNHDA and SQIVND (reference sequence). V gave up 6 bases and J gave up 1 base, with 13 bases separating them. This chain's CDR3 is CASRPRGGAKNIQYF. In DNA form, the CDR3 reads TGTGCCAGTAGGCCCCGTGGGGGGGCCAAAAACATTCAGTACTTC.

CDR3 sequence (DNA): TGTGCCAGCAGCTCCGGGTCACCCTTTGAGCAGTACTTC. Its protein is CASSSGSPFEQYF. The rearrangement joins TRBV5-6 to TRBJ2-7; D is ambiguous. The germline CDR1 and CDR2 sequences are SGHDT and YYEEEE. This CDR3 spans 13 amino acids. V was trimmed by 3 bases and J by 7 bases, leaving 14 bases between them.

In its sample, this clonotype was seen many times. The V and J genes are TRBV7-9 and TRBJ2-5, with TRBD1 matching 9 bases. CDR3 length equals 14 residues. V was clipped by 5 bases and J by 5 bases; unmatched bases: 6. Per germline, CDR1 SEHNR and CDR2 FQNEAQ (reference sequence). The DNA of the CDR3 is TGTGCCAGCAGCGTCCGGGACAGGGAGGAGACCCAGTACTTC. Its translation: CASSVRDREETQYF.

This clonotype was counted only a few times. DNA for the CDR3: TGCAGTGCTAAGCGGGACGATGGCTACGAGCAGTACGTC. Protein sequence: CSAKRDDGYEQYV. V is TRBV20-1 and J is TRBJ2-7; 7 bases fit TRBD2. V was clipped by 4 bases and J by 3 bases; unmatched bases: 6. The CDR3 runs to 13 residues. Per germline, CDR1 DFQATT and CDR2 SNEGSKA (reference sequence).

This chain joins TRBV20-1 and TRBJ1-2; TRBD1 aligns across 9 bases. J was trimmed by 2 bases and V by 0 bases; bases with no gene match: 7. CDR3 length: 16 residues. CDR1 is DFQATT and CDR2 is SNEGSKA in the germline V gene (reference sequence). For the CDR3, the DNA is TGCAGTGCTAGAGATCGAACGACAGGGGGAAACTATGGCTACACCTTC. It encodes CSARDRTTGGNYGYTF.

This clonotype was recorded a few times. The chain has TRBV7-9 and TRBJ2-1, with a possible D match to TRBD1 (6 bases). Germline V CDR1 and CDR2: SEHNR, FQNEAQ (reference sequence). This CDR3 spans 14 amino acids. V gave up 2 bases and J gave up 2 bases, with 7 bases separating them. This chain's CDR3 is CASSLSGAYNEQFF. The DNA for the CDR3 is TGTGCCAGCAGCTTATCAGGGGCCTACAATGAGCAGTTCTTC.

The chain uses TRBV3-1 and TRBJ1-3; no definite D call. Germline V gene sequence: CDR1 LGHDT, CDR2 YNNKEL (reference sequence). V was cut by 0 bases and J by 6 bases, with 3 bases left in between. CDR3 length: 12 amino acids. The CDR3 coding sequence is TGTGCCAGCAGCCAAGAGGCAAACACCATATATTTT. Amino acid sequence: CASSQEANTIYF.

A note on this clonotype: A much larger clonotype is one base distant, so this may be a read error. CDR3 sequence: CASSSLEGVYEQYF. The CDR3 coding sequence is TGCGCCAGCAGCTCATTAGAGGGAGTCTACGAGCAGTACTTC. V is TRBV5-1 and J is TRBJ2-7; D perhaps matches TRBD2 (5 bases). Germline-derived CDR1 and CDR2 are SGHRS and YFSETQ. CDR3 length equals 14 residues. V was trimmed by 3 bases and J by 3 bases, leaving 13 bases between them.

In its sample, this clonotype was seen a few times. The chain employs TRBV12-3 or TRBV12-4 and TRBJ1-3, with D maybe TRBD1 (5 bases). The CDR3 sequence is 15 residues long. V lost 1 base to trimming and J lost 1 base, with 8 bases between them. The CDR3 DNA is TGTGCCAGCAGTTTAGGGTGGGGGTCTGGAAACACCATATATTTT. It codes for CASSLGWGSGNTIYF.

The chain employs TRBV12-3 or TRBV12-4 and TRBJ2-1; the D is unclear. This CDR3 spans 14 amino acids. V was cut by 3 bases and J by 0 bases, with 6 bases left in between. The CDR3 nucleotides are TGTGCCAGCAGTTTTGCCAGCTCCTACAATGAGCAGTTCTTC. It yields the protein CASSFASSYNEQFF.

V is TRBV5-1 and J is TRBJ1-1; TRBD1 matches 8 bases. Trimming cost V 2 bases and J 3 bases; bases outside gene matches: 6. Germline V lookup: CDR1 SGHRS, CDR2 YFSETQ. The CDR3 is 15 residues long. The CDR3, as DNA: TGCGCCAGCAGCTTAGGAACAGGGGGGGACACTGAAGCTTTCTTT. Its protein is CASSLGTGGDTEAFF.

In its sample, this clonotype was seen a few times. The CDR3 bases are TGTGCCAGCGGCTTTAGCGCCGGGGAGCTGTTTTTT. Encoded protein: CASGFSAGELFF. The chain combines TRBV6-5 with TRBJ2-2, with D possibly TRBD2 on 5 matching bases. V lost 8 bases and J 6 bases, leaving 10 bases between the germline ends. From germline, CDR1 is MNHEY and CDR2 SVGAGI. The CDR3 sequence is 12 residues long.

The J gene is TRBJ2-5, the V gene TRBV28; the match to TRBD1 covers 7 bases. There are 14 residues in the CDR3. Germline-derived CDR1 and CDR2 are MDHEN and SYDVKM. Trimming cost V 3 bases and J 4 bases; bases outside gene matches: 5. CDR3 protein: CASSFFRGLETQYF. The CDR3, as DNA: TGTGCCAGCAGTTTTTTTAGGGGGCTAGAGACCCAGTACTTC.

This clonotype was observed at least ten times. The chain has TRBV3-1 and TRBJ1-2; D gene ambiguous. The germline V gene has CDR1 LGHDT and CDR2 YNNKEL (reference sequence). CDR3 length: 15 amino acids. Deletions cut 4 bases from V and 0 bases from J, with 12 bases between. The CDR3 sequence is CASSPRTEPNYGYTF. DNA of the CDR3: TGTGCCAGCAGCCCACGGACGGAGCCTAACTATGGCTACACCTTC.

There are a few counts of this clonotype. The chain links TRBV12-3 or TRBV12-4 to TRBJ2-1; 8 bases are shared with TRBD1. This CDR3 has 12 residues. V was clipped by 10 bases and J by 4 bases; unmatched bases: 3. The chain's CDR3 is CATRTGYNEQFF. The CDR3 nucleotides read TGTGCCACCCGGACAGGGTACAATGAGCAGTTCTTC.

V and J are TRBV6-1 and TRBJ1-1; no clear D. Looked up from germline, CDR1 is MNHNS and CDR2 is SASEGT. The length of the CDR3 is 13 residues. Trimming pared 4 bases from V and 3 bases from J, leaving 9 bases between. In DNA, the CDR3 is TGTGCCAGCAGTGTTCAGTTGGACACTGAAGCTTTCTTT. Its protein is CASSVQLDTEAFF.